These 14 T cell receptor beta chains originate from one sample sequenced in a study of shared clonotypes between healthy human individuals. Clones were sequenced by immunoSEQ multiplex PCR, and TCRdb holds only the in-frame ones, with some missing. The top ten clones hold 0.05% to 0.08% of a sample with some 500,000 clones, approximately 95% of them seen once. The sequenced sample was naive CD4+ T cells sorted from blood. Regarding subset: CD45RA+ positively selected. The receptors stem from a woman in her twenties or thirties in good health.

This clone was observed a handful of times. V and J are TRBV7-3 and TRBJ1-5; D not resolved. V was pared by 1 base and J by 7 bases, with 8 bases between. The CDR3 is made up of 13 amino acids. Per germline, CDR1 SGHTA and CDR2 FQGTGA. CDR3 residues: CASSLKLGQPQHF. CDR3 in DNA: TGTGCCAGCAGCTTAAAGCTAGGGCAGCCCCAGCATTTT.

The chain couples TRBV27 to TRBJ1-5, with D unresolved. Deletions cut 0 bases from V and 0 bases from J, with 6 bases between. Germline lookup yields CDR1 MNHEY and CDR2 SMNVEV (reference sequence). CDR3 length equals 15 residues. The CDR3 here is CASSLSRNSNQPQHF. CDR3 nucleotides: TGTGCCAGCAGTTTATCCCGAAATAGCAATCAGCCCCAGCATTTT.

The V call is TRBV5-6, the J call TRBJ1-2; D uncertain. V was pared by 0 bases and J by 4 bases, with 10 bases between. The V gene's germline CDR1 is SGHDT and CDR2 YYEEEE. CDR3 length: 14 residues. As DNA, the CDR3 is TGTGCCAGCAGCTTGGGACCAGGCCCCTATGGCTACACCTTC. Translated: CASSLGPGPYGYTF.

CDR3 sequence (DNA): TGTGCCAGCAGTTTAGGGAGGGGGGACACTGAAGCTTTCTTT. This sequence encodes CASSLGRGDTEAFF. The chain uses TRBV28 and TRBJ1-1; perhaps TRBD1 as D (6 bases). Trimming pared 2 bases from V and 3 bases from J, leaving 10 bases between. CDR1 and CDR2 (germline): MDHEN, SYDVKM. The CDR3 runs 14 residues.

The DNA of the CDR3 is TGTGCCACCCGAGATTTAGGGGGCTATGGCTACACCTTC. Translated, it gives CATRDLGGYGYTF. V and J are TRBV28 and TRBJ1-2; D is perhaps TRBD1 (6 bases). Trimming took off 10 bases at V and 4 bases at J, with 16 bases between the two ends. In germline, CDR1 is MDHEN, CDR2 SYDVKM. This CDR3 has 13 residues.

The V call is TRBV2, the J call TRBJ2-2; tentative D call: TRBD2 (6 bases). Germline V lookup: CDR1 SNHLY, CDR2 FYNNEI. The CDR3 covers 14 residues. Trimming cost V 8 bases and J 4 bases, with 14 bases left between them. The CDR3 DNA is TGTGCCAGCGGGGGACTGAGGTTCACCGGGGAGCTGTTTTTT. It specifies CASGGLRFTGELFF.

V gene TRBV7-2 combines with J gene TRBJ2-7; D is unresolved. V lost 5 bases and J 1 base, leaving 12 bases between the germline ends. This CDR3 has 14 residues. Germline V CDR1 and CDR2: SGHTA, FQGNSA. The CDR3 reads CASSPRYGSYEQYF. DNA for the CDR3: TGTGCCAGCAGCCCAAGGTACGGTTCCTACGAGCAGTACTTC.

The chain carries TRBV2 and TRBJ2-3; D is undetermined. Between the trimmed V and J ends, which lost 3 bases and 1 base, there was a span of 8 bases. The CDR3 contains 14 residues. Per the germline V gene, CDR1 is SNHLY and CDR2 is FYNNEI. Here the CDR3 reads CASSEAGRTDTQYF. In nucleotides, the CDR3 is TGTGCCAGCAGTGAGGCCGGACGCACAGATACGCAGTATTTT. Full variable domain (outside the CDR3, taken from reference TRBV2 and TRBJ2-3): EPEVTQTPSHQVTQMGQEVILRCVPISNHLYFYWYRQILGQKVEFLVSFYNNEISEKSEIFDDQFSVERPDGSNFTLKIRSTKLEDSAMYFCASSEAGRTDTQYFGPGTRLTVL.

The chain uses TRBV5-4 and TRBJ2-1; D unclear. This CDR3 has 16 amino acids. Germline assignment: CDR1 SGHNT and CDR2 YYREEE (reference sequence). V lost 0 bases and J lost 0, with 10 bases in between. CDR3 region: CASSLAAPSSYNEQFF. CDR3 nucleotides: TGTGCCAGCAGCTTGGCCGCCCCGAGCTCCTACAATGAGCAGTTCTTC. Full variable domain (remainder filled in from reference TRBV5-4 and TRBJ2-1): ETGVTQSPTHLIKTRGQQVTLRCSSQSGHNTVSWYQQALGQGPQFIFQYYREEENGRGNFPPRFSGLQFPNYSSELNVNALELDDSALYLCASSLAAPSSYNEQFFGPGTRLTVL.

The chain employs TRBV7-7 and TRBJ2-5; possibly TRBD1 for D (6 bases). V lost 5 bases to trimming and J lost 5 bases, with 18 bases between them. Looked up from germline, CDR1 is SSHAT and CDR2 is FNYEAQ (reference sequence). The length of the CDR3 is 15 residues. CDR3 in DNA: TGTGCCAGCAGCCCCGGCAGGGGTCGTTCGGAGACCCAGTACTTC. Encoded protein: CASSPGRGRSETQYF.

J is TRBJ2-7 and V is TRBV6-1; 11 bases map to TRBD1. The length of the CDR3 is 14 residues. CDR1 and CDR2 (germline): MNHNS, SASEGT. Trimming took 6 bases from V and 1 from J; bases not matched to a gene: 2. The CDR3 DNA follows: TGTGCCAGCAGCTGGGACAGGGGGTCCTACGAGCAGTACTTC. Amino acid sequence: CASSWDRGSYEQYF.

The CDR3 DNA follows: TGCGCCAGCAGGAGATCGGGACAGGGGAATGAAAAACTGTTTTTT. Protein sequence: CASRRSGQGNEKLFF. This sequence joins TRBV5-1 and TRBJ1-4; 10 positions agree with TRBD1. The V segment lost 5 bases and the J segment 5 bases; nucleotides outside the gene matches: 6. The CDR3 contains 15 residues. Germline-derived CDR1 and CDR2 are SGHRS and YFSETQ.

The chain uses TRBV29-1 and TRBJ1-1; 11 bases are a match to TRBD1. This CDR3 comprises 13 residues. Trimming removed 7 bases from V and 5 bases from J; junction bases left unmatched: 6. Germline V gene lookup returns CDR1 SQVTM and CDR2 ANQGSEA. The CDR3 loop reads CSGQGQGGTEAFF. DNA of the CDR3: TGCAGCGGCCAGGGACAGGGGGGTACTGAAGCTTTCTTT.

This clone has a single count. The chain couples TRBV28 to TRBJ2-5; D might be TRBD2 (7 bases). The J call could be wrong; TRBJ2-7 is a better fit for the DNA end. Looked up from germline, CDR1 is MDHEN and CDR2 is SYDVKM. The CDR3 spans 15 residues. The CDR3 DNA reads TGTGCCAGCAGTTTTGGGGGGGCGAGGTCCTACGAGCAGTACTTC. Translation: CASSFGGARSYEQYF.